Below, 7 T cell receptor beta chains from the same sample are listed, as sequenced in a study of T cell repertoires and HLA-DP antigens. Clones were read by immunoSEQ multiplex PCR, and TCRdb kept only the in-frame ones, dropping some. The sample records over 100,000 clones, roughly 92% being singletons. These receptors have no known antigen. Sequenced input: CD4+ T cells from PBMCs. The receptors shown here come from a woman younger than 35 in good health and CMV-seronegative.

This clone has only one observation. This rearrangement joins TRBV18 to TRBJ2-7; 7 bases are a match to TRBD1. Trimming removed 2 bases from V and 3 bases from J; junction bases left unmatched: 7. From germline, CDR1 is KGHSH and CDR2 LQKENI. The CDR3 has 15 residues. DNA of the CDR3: TGTGCCAGCTCACCAATCCCGGGACAGAGCTACGAGCAGTACTTC. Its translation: CASSPIPGQSYEQYF.

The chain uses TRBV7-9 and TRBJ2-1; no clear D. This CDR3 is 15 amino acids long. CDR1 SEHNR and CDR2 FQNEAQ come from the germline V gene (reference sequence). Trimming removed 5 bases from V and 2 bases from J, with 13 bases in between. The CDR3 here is CASSPVGGTYNEQFF. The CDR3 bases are TGTGCCAGCAGCCCGGTCGGCGGTACCTACAATGAGCAGTTCTTC.

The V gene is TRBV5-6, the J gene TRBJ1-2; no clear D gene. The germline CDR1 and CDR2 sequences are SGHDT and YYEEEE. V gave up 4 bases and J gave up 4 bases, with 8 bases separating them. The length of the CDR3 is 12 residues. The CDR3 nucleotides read TGTGCCAGCAGCCTCAACAGCTATGGCTACACCTTC. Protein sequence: CASSLNSYGYTF.

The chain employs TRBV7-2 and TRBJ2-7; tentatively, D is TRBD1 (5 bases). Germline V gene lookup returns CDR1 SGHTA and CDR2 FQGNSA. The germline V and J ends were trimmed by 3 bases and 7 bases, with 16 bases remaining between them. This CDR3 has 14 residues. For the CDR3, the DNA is TGTGCCAGCAGCTTTCTGGTGGGGCCCCGGGAGCAGTACTTC. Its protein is CASSFLVGPREQYF.

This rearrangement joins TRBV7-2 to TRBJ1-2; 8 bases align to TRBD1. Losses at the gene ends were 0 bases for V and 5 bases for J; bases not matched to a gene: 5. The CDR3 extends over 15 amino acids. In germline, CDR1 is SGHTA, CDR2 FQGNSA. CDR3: CASSLARQGAYGYTF. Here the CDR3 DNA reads TGTGCCAGCAGCTTAGCTCGCCAGGGGGCTTATGGCTACACCTTC.

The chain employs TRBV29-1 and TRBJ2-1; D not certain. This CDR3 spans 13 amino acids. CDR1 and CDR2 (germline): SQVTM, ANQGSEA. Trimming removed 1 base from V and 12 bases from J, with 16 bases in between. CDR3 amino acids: CSVEGRQVRGQFF. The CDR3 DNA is TGCAGCGTTGAAGGACGGCAGGTGAGAGGGCAGTTCTTC.

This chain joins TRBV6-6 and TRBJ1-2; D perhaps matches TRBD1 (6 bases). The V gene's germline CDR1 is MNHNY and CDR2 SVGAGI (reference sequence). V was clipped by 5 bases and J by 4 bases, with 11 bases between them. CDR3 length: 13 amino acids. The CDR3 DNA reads TGTGCCAGCAGTGCCGGACAGAGCTATGGCTACACCTTC. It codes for CASSAGQSYGYTF.